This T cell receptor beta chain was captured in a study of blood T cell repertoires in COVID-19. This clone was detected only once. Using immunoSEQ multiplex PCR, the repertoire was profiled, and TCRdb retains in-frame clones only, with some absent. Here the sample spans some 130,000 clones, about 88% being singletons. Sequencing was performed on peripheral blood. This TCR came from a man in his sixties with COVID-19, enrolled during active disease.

CDR3 sequence (DNA): TGTGCCAGCAGCTCCGGACAGGGCAACACCATATATTTT. Translation: CASSSGQGNTIYF. The rearrangement uses TRBV11-3 and TRBJ1-3; 8 bases map to TRBD1. The length of the CDR3 is 13 residues. V shed 4 bases, J shed 7 bases, and the junction held 3 bases outside the gene matches. CDR1 is SGHNT, CDR2 YENEEA, per germline.